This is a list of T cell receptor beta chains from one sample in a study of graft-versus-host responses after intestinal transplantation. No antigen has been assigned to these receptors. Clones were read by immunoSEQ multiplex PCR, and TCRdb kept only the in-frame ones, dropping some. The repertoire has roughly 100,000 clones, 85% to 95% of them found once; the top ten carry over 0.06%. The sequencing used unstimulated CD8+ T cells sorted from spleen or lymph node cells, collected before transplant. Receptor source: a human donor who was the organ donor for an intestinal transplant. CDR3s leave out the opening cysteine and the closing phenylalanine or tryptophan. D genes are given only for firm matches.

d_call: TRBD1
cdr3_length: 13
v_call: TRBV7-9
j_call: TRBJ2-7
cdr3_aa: ASSLVTQGESEQY

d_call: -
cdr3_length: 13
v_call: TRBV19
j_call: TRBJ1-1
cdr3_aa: VSSIGRTGNTEAF

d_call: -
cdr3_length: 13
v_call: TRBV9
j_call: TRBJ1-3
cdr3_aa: ASSDFRSSGNTIY

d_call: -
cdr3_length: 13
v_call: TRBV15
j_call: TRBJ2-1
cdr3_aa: ATSSPRGRPPEQF

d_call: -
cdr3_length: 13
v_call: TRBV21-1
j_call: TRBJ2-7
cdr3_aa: ASIGSGGSSYEQY

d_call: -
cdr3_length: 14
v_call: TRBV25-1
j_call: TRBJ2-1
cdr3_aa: ASSEYEGGPRNEQF

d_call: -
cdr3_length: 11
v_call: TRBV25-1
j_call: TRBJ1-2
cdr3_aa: ASSLGTAYGYT

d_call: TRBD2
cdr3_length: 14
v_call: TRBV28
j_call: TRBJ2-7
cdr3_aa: ASGPPGLAGTREQY

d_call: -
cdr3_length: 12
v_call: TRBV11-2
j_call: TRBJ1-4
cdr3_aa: ASSLQGRNEKLF

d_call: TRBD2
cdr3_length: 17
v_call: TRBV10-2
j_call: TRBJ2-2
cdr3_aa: ASSESALAGGRNTGELF

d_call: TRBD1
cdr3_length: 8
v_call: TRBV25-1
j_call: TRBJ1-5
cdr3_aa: ASRQGDQH

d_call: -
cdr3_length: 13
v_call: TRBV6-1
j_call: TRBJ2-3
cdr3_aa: ASRESKLGTDTQY

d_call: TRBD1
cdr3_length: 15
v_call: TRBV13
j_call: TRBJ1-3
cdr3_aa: ASSYGWTGGVGNTIY

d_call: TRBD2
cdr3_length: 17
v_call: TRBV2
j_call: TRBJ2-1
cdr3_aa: ASSGNFLSGGSSYNEQF

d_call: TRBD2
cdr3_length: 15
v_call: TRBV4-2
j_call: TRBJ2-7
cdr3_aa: ASSQDGGTSGLYEQY

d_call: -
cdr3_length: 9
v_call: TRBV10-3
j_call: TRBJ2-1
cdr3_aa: AIERGNEQF

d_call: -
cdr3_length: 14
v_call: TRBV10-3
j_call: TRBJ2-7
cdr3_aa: AISESGGATGYEQY

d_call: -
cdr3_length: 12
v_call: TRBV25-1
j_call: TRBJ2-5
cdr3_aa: ASSERLVDGTQY

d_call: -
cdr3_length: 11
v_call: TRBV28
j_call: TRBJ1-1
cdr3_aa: ASSLWGRTEAF

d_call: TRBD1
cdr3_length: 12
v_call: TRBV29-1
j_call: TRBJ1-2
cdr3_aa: SAIPDRVPYGYT

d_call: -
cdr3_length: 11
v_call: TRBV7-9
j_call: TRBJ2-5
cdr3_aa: ASSLGGLGTQY

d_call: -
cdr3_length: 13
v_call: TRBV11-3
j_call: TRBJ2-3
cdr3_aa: ASSPGQRVTDTQY

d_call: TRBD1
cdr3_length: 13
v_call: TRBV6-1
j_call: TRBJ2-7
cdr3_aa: ASSGFDRGLDEQY

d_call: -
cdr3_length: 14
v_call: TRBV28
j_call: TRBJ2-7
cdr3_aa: ASRTRGSQNKQRQY

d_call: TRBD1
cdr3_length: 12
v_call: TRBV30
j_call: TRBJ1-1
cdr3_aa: AWSVGTGVTEAF

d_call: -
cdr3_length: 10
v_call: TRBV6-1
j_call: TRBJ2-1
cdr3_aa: ASSLGYHEQF

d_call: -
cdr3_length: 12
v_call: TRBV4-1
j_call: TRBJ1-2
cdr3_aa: ASSQDRTFWVYT

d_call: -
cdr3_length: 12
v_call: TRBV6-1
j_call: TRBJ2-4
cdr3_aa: ASSPEIGKNIQY

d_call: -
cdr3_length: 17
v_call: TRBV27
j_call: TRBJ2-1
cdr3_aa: ASSASTGGGHSSYNEQF